This TCR beta chain emerged from a study of CD8 T cells in ankylosing spondylitis. Germline V gives CDR1 SGHAT, CDR2 FQNNGV. There are 15 residues in the CDR3. Trimming stripped 5 bases from V and 3 bases from J, with 14 bases between. A quantitative 5'-RACE method, one with molecular barcodes, was used to make TCR beta libraries. TCRdb re-called the 5' RACE reads with MiXCR, one entry per CDR3 protein. The sample holds 150,000 to 200,000 distinct CDR3 sequences, approximately 10% seen once. This TCR was sampled from a male donor with ankylosing spondylitis or in good health (not recorded which). The chain employs TRBV11-2 and TRBJ1-3; D remains unclear. What was sequenced was blood, either unsorted or a sorted T cell fraction (not recorded which). The CDR3 DNA follows: TGTGCCAGCAGCCCCCAAAGAACCAGTGGAAACACCATATATTTT. Translating gives CASSPQRTSGNTIYF.